The entry that follows covers one TCR beta chain sequence. A read error may explain this, as a much larger clone is one base away. Amplified TCR beta CDR3 regions derived from RNA transcripts. Using the HTBI primer set, a first-round RT-PCR was run on the TCR CDR3. TCRdb re-analysed the multiplex PCR reads in MiXCR, keeping a single row per CDR3 protein. The repertoire holds approximately 400,000 distinct CDR3 sequences, with about 15% as singletons. The data stem from a study of T cells in Graves' hyperthyroidism and ophthalmopathy. Study at large: Peripheral blood was secured at the point of initial diagnosis, before any treatment.

An absence of ophthalmopathy progression within 18 months meant stable Graves' hyperthyroidism. Every diagnosis used clinical symptoms, serum thyroxine and TRAb, thyroid ultrasound and orbital computed tomography. The CDR3 runs 15 residues. The V and J ends lost 7 bases and 2 bases, in that order; junction bases with no gene match: 10. Input material: blood. This chain connects TRBV12-3 or TRBV12-4 to TRBJ2-7; 8 bases agree with TRBD2. The clonotype comes from a woman in her sixties or seventies with Graves' hyperthyroidism. CDR3 amino acids: CASTSGGLDTYEQYF. The CDR3 DNA is TGTGCCAGCACTTCGGGGGGGCTCGATACCTACGAGCAGTACTTC.